What follows describes a single T cell receptor beta chain. Its antigen remains unidentified. The data derive from a study of identifying expanded T cells in peripheral blood. Study observations and caveats: Variance in clone template counts between approximately two-week samples significantly increased with total template count across all healthy donors.

In germline, CDR1 is SGHVS, CDR2 FQNEAQ. The ends were cut back, 5 bases at V and 0 bases at J, with 16 bases in the middle. The length of the CDR3 is 16 residues. Libraries were prepared by immunoSEQ multiplex PCR; TCRdb keeps only in-frame clonotypes and omits some of them. Of about 100,000 clones detected, around 90% appear once; the ten largest clones hold 4.5% to 6.5%. The chain employs TRBV7-8 and TRBJ1-1; a weak D match, TRBD1 (6 bases). Sequenced input: blood. This TCR came from a person aged 18 to 69 in good health. This chain's CDR3 is CASSLGNPGVNTEAFF. CDR3 sequence (DNA): TGTGCCAGCAGCCTGGGCAATCCAGGGGTGAACACTGAAGCTTTCTTT.